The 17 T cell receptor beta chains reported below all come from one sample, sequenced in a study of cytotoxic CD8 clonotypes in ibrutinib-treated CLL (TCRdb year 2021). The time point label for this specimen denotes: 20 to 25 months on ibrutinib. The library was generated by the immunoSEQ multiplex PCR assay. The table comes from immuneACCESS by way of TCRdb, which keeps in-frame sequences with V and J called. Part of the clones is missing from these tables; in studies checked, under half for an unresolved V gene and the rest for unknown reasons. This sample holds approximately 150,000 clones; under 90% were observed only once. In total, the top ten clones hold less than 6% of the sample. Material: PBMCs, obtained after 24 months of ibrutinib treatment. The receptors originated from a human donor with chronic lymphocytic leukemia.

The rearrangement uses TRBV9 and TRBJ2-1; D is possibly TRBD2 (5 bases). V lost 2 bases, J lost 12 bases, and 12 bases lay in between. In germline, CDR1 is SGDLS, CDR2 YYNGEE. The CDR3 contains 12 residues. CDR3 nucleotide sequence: TGTGCCAGCAGCGTCCTTGGAGGCAGGCAGTTCTTC. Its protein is CASSVLGGRQFF.

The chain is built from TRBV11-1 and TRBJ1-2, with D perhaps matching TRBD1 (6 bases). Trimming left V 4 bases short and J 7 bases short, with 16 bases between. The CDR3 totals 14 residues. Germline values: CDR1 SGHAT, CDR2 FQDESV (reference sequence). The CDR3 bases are TGTGCCAGCAGCTCACAGGGTCGGCTCGGTGGCTACACCTTC. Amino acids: CASSSQGRLGGYTF.

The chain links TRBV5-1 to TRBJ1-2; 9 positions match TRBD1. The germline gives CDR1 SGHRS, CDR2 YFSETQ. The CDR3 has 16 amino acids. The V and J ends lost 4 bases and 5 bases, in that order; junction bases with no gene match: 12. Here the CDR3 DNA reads TGCGCCAGCAGCCCAAGTGTAGGACAGGGGACTTATGGCTACACCTTC. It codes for CASSPSVGQGTYGYTF.

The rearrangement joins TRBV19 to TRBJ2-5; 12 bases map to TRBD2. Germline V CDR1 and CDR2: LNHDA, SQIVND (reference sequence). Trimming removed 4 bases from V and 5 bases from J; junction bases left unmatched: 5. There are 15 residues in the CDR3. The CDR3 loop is CASSTRTSGIETQYF. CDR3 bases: TGTGCCAGTAGTACCCGGACTAGCGGGATTGAGACCCAGTACTTC.

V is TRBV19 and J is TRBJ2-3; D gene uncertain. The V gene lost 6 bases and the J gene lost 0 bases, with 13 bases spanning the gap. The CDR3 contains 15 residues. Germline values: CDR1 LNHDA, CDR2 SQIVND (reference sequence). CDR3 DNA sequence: TGTGCCAGTAGATACACATTCTCTAGCACAGATACGCAGTATTTT. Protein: CASRYTFSSTDTQYF.

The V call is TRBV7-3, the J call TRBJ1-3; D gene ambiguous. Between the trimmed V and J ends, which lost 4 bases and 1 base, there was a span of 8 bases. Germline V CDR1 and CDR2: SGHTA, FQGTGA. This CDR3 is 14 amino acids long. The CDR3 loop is CASSSGLSGNTIYF. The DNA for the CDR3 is TGTGCCAGCAGCTCAGGACTTTCTGGAAACACCATATATTTT. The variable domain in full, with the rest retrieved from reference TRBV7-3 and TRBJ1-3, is GAGVSQTPSNKVTEKGKYVELRCDPISGHTALYWYRQSLGQGPEFLIYFQGTGAADDSGLPNDRFFAVRPEGSVSTLKIQRTERGDSAVYLCASSSGLSGNTIYFGEGSWLTVV.

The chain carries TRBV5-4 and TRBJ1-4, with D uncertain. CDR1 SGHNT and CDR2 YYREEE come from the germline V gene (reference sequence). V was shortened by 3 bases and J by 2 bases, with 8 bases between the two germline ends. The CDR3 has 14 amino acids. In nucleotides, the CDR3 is TGTGCCAGCAGCTACTGGGGTACTAATGAAAAACTGTTTTTT. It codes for CASSYWGTNEKLFF. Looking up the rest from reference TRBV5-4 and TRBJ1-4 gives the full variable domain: ETGVTQSPTHLIKTRGQQVTLRCSSQSGHNTVSWYQQALGQGPQFIFQYYREEENGRGNFPPRFSGLQFPNYSSELNVNALELDDSALYLCASSYWGTNEKLFFGSGTQLSVL.

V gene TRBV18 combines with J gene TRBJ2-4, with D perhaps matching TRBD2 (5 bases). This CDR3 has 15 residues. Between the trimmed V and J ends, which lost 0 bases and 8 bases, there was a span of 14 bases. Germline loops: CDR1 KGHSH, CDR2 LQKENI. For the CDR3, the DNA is TGTGCCAGCTCACCACCCGGTAGGGTCGGGGACATTCAGTACTTC. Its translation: CASSPPGRVGDIQYF.

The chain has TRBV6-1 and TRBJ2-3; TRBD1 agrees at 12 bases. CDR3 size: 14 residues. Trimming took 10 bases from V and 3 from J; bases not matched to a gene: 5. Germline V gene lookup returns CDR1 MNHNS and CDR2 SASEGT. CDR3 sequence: CATGDRGPTDTQYF. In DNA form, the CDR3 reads TGTGCCACCGGGGACAGGGGGCCGACAGATACGCAGTATTTT.

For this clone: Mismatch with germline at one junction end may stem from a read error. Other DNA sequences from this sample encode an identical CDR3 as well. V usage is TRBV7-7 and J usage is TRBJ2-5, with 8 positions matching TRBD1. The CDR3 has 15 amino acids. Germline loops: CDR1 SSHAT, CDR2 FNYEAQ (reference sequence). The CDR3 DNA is TGTGCTAGCAGCTTAGCCAGGACAGGGAAGGAGACCCAGTACTTC. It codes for CASSLARTGKETQYF.

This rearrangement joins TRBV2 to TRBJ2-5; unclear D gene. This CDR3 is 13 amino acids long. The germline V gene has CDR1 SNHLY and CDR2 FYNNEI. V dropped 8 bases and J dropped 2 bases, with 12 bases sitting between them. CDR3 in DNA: TGTGCCAGCCTCCAGCCAACTCAAGAGACCCAGTACTTC. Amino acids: CASLQPTQETQYF.

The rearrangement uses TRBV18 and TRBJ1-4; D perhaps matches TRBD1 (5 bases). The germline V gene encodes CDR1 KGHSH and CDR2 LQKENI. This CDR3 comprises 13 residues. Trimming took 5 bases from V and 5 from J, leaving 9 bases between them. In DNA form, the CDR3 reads TGTGCCAGCTCAACGGGGCTGAATGAAAAACTGTTTTTT. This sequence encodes CASSTGLNEKLFF.

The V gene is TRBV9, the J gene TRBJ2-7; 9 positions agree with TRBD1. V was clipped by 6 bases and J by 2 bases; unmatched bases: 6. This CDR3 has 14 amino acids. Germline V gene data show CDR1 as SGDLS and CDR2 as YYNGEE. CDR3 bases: TGTGCCAGCACTCCGGGACAGGGAACCTACGAGCAGTACTTC. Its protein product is CASTPGQGTYEQYF. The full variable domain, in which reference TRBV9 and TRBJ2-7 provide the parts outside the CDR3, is DSGVTQTPKHLITATGQRVTLRCSPRSGDLSVYWYQQSLDQGLQFLIQYYNGEERAKGNILERFSAQQFPDLHSELNLSSLELGDSALYFCASTPGQGTYEQYFGPGTRLTVT.

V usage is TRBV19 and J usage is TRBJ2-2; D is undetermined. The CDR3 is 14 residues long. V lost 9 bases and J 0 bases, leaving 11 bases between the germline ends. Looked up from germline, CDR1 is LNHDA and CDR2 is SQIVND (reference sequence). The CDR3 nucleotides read TGTGCCAGCTCCGTAGCCACGAACACCGGGGAGCTGTTTTTT. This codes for CASSVATNTGELFF.

CDR3 sequence: CASSQDREDTQYF. The CDR3 DNA reads TGCGCCAGCAGCCAAGATCGCGAAGATACGCAGTATTTT. The chain links TRBV4-3 to TRBJ2-3; D gene unclear. The CDR3 spans 13 residues. Germline V gene data show CDR1 as LGHNA and CDR2 as YSLEER. The V end was cut by 0 bases, the J end by 5 bases, with 6 bases between.

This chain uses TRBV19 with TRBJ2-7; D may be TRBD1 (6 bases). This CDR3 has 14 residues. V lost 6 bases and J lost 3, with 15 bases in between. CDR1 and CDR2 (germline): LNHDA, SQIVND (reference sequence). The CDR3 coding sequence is TGTGCCAGTAGCCGGACAGCGGACAACTACGAGCAGTACTTC. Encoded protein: CASSRTADNYEQYF.

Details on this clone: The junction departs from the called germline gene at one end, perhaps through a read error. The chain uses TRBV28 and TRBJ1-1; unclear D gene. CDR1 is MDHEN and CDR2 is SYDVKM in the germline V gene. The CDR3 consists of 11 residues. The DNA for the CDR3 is TGTGCCAGCAGTTTAGGTCTTGTGGAGAAGTTT. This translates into CASSLGLVEKF. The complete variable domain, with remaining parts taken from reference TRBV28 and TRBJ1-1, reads DVKVTQSSRYLVKRTGEKVFLECVQDMDHENMFWYRQDPGLGLRLIYFSYDVKMKEKGDIPEGYSVSREKKERFSLILESASTNQTSMYLCASSLGLVEKFGQGTRLTVV.